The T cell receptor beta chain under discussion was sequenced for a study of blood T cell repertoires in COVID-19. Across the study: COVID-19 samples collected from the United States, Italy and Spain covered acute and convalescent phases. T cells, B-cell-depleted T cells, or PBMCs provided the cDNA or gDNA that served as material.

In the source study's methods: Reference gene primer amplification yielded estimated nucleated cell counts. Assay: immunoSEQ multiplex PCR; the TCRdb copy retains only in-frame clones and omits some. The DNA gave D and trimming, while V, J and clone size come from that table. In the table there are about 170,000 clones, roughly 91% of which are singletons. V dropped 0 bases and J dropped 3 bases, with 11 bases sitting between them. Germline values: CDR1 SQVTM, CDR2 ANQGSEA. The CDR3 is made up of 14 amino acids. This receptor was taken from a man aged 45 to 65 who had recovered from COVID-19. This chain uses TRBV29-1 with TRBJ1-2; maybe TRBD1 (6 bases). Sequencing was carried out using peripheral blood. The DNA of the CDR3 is TGCAGCGTTGAAGACCCCAGGGGCGACTATGGCTACACCTTC. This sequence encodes CSVEDPRGDYGYTF.